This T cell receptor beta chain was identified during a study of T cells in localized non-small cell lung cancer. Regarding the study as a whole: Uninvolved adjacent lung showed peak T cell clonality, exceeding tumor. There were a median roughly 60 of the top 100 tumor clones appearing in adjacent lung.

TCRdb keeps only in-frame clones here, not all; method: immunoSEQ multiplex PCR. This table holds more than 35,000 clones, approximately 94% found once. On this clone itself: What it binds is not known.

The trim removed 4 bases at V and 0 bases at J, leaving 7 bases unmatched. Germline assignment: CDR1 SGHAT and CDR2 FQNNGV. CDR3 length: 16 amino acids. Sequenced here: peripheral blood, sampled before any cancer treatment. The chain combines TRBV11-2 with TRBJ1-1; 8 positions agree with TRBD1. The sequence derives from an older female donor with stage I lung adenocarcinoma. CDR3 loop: CASSSRWTGLNTEAFF. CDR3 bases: TGTGCCAGCAGCTCGAGGTGGACAGGGCTGAACACTGAAGCTTTCTTT.